This T cell receptor (beta chain) originates from a study of T cells in Graves' hyperthyroidism and ophthalmopathy. TCR beta CDR3 regions were amplified from RNA. The study used the HTBI primer set for a first-round RT-PCR of the TCR CDR3. TCRdb reprocessed the multiplex PCR reads with MiXCR, giving one entry per CDR3 protein. The sample lists some 400,000 distinct CDR3 sequences, approximately 14% seen once, with roughly 11% in the top ten. There are a few counts of this clonotype. The sequence was collected from an older woman with Graves' hyperthyroidism. Sequencing input: blood.

The CDR3 nucleotides read TGTCTAGCGGGAGGCCCGCAGGGCACAGATACGCAGTATTTT. This translates into CLAGGPQGTDTQYF. V is TRBV19 and J is TRBJ2-3, with 11 bases fitting TRBD2. Per germline, CDR1 LNHDA and CDR2 SQIVND (reference sequence). This CDR3 spans 14 amino acids.